Each of the 21 T cell receptor beta chains below was sequenced from the same sample in a study of beta chain features in type 1 diabetes. General study results and limits: A moderate, significant TCRB CDR3 shortening appeared in type 1 diabetes across four CD4+ subsets.

TCRB transcripts that were expressed got sequenced, as all of the isolated RNA had been reverse transcribed. Measured with immunoSEQ multiplex PCR; TCRdb has only the in-frame clones, and not every one. Of a few hundred thousand clones listed, 8% to 10% are singletons. These TCRs are of unknown antigen specificity. Sequencing used central memory CD4+ T cells from blood. These receptors were collected from a man aged 25 to 45 with type 1 diabetes.

This clone was detected ten times or more. V usage is TRBV9 and J usage is TRBJ1-1; D unresolved. The germline V gene has CDR1 SGDLS and CDR2 YYNGEE. Trimming removed 2 bases at V and 3 bases at J, with 8 bases between. This CDR3 spans 13 amino acids. CDR3 nucleotides: TGTGCCAGCAGCGTCGACCAACACACTGAAGCTTTCTTT. This gives the protein CASSVDQHTEAFF.

This clone was observed a handful of times. Other DNA sequences within the sample encode an identical CDR3. The chain combines TRBV5-1 with TRBJ2-2; no definite D call. V dropped 0 bases and J dropped 3 bases, with 3 bases sitting between them. Germline V CDR1 and CDR2: SGHRS, YFSETQ. The CDR3 has 13 residues. This CDR3 is CASSLGDTGELFF. In DNA, the CDR3 is TGCGCCAGCAGCTTGGGGGACACCGGGGAGCTGTTTTTT.

This clone was detected many times. The chain has TRBV7-9 and TRBJ1-1, with D perhaps TRBD1 (6 bases). The CDR3 has 15 amino acids. The germline V gene encodes CDR1 SEHNR and CDR2 FQNEAQ (reference sequence). V was clipped by 5 bases and J by 4 bases, with 17 bases between them. The CDR3 DNA reads as TGTGCCAGCAGCCTCCAACAGGGAGTGAGCACTGAAGCTTTCTTT. Translating gives CASSLQQGVSTEAFF. The whole variable domain, filled in from reference TRBV7-9 and TRBJ1-1, reads DTGVSQNPRHKITKRGQNVTFRCDPISEHNRLYWYRQTLGQGPEFLTYFQNEAQLEKSRLLSDRFSAERPKGSFSTLEIQRTEQGDSAMYLCASSLQQGVSTEAFFGQGTRLTVV.

The V call is TRBV15, the J call TRBJ2-7; no clear D gene. Germline V gene sequence: CDR1 LNHNV, CDR2 YYDKDF (reference sequence). V was pared by 0 bases and J by 2 bases, with 11 bases between. CDR3 length equals 15 residues. This chain's CDR3 is CATSRDLRAPYEQYF. The CDR3 bases are TGTGCCACCAGCAGAGATCTAAGGGCCCCCTACGAGCAGTACTTC.

V gene TRBV11-2 combines with J gene TRBJ2-3; the D is unclear. CDR3 size: 14 residues. Between the trimmed V and J ends, which lost 4 bases and 7 bases, there was a span of 15 bases. The germline gives CDR1 SGHAT, CDR2 FQNNGV. The DNA of the CDR3 is TGTGCCAGCAGCTACCCCCCGCCGGCGTATACGCAGTATTTT. It specifies CASSYPPPAYTQYF. The whole variable domain, filled in from reference TRBV11-2 and TRBJ2-3, reads EAGVAQSPRYKIIEKRQSVAFWCNPISGHATLYWYQQILGQGPKLLIQFQNNGVVDDSQLPKDRFSAERLKGVDSTLKIQPAKLEDSAVYLCASSYPPPAYTQYFGPGTRLTVL.

V gene TRBV5-1 combines with J gene TRBJ2-4, with D possibly being TRBD2 (6 bases). The CDR3 length is 16 residues. The V end was cut by 0 bases, the J end by 1 base, with 11 bases between. Germline CDR1 and CDR2: SGHRS and YFSETQ. CDR3 nucleotides: TGCGCCAGCAGCTTGGGGGGCGGGACTGCCAAAAACATTCAGTACTTC. Its translation is CASSLGGGTAKNIQYF.

This clone was picked up many times. This chain uses TRBV7-2 with TRBJ2-7; D is possibly TRBD1 (5 bases). This CDR3 is built from 18 residues. Germline CDR1 SGHTA, CDR2 FQGNSA. Trimming left V 1 base short and J 0 bases short, with 19 bases between. DNA of the CDR3: TGTGCCAGCAGCTTAGAGTACGGACATTCCTCGAGCTCCTACGAGCAGTACTTC. Translation gives CASSLEYGHSSSSYEQYF.

The V gene is TRBV27, the J gene TRBJ2-7, with D possibly called TRBD1 or TRBD2 (5 bases each). V lost 7 bases and J lost 4, with 14 bases in between. CDR1 is MNHEY and CDR2 is SMNVEV in the germline V gene (reference sequence). The CDR3 runs to 13 residues. The CDR3 region has the DNA TGTGCCAGCAAACGGGACCCCCAGTACGAGCAGTACTTC. It is translated as CASKRDPQYEQYF.

The rearrangement links TRBV7-2 to TRBJ2-1, with D possibly called TRBD1 or TRBD2 (6 bases each). Trimming took 5 bases from V and 4 from J, leaving 18 bases between them. The length of the CDR3 is 16 residues. CDR1 SGHTA and CDR2 FQGNSA come from the germline V gene. Written as DNA, the CDR3 is TGTGCCAGCAGCCAAAAGGGGGGTCAATCTTACAATGAGCAGTTCTTC. This encodes CASSQKGGQSYNEQFF.

Concerning this clone itself: The same CDR3 is also encoded by other DNA sequences in this sample. The chain has TRBV7-2 and TRBJ1-4, with TRBD1 identical over 7 bases. V was clipped by 5 bases and J by 2 bases; unmatched bases: 5. This CDR3 contains 15 residues. Germline CDR1 and CDR2: SGHTA and FQGNSA. Written as DNA, the CDR3 is TGTGCCAGCAGCCTGAGGACAGGTACTAATGAAAAACTGTTTTTT. Residues: CASSLRTGTNEKLFF.

This chain connects TRBV5-4 to TRBJ2-1; 9 nucleotides agree with TRBD2. Per the germline V gene, CDR1 is SGHNT and CDR2 is YYREEE (reference sequence). The CDR3 is 16 amino acids. The V segment lost 0 bases and the J segment 1 base; nucleotides outside the gene matches: 2. CDR3 coding DNA: TGTGCCAGCAGCTTGGGACTAGCGGAATCCTACAATGAGCAGTTCTTC. It encodes CASSLGLAESYNEQFF.

The gene calls are TRBV19 and TRBJ2-3, with D possibly matching TRBD2 (5 bases). This CDR3 is 14 amino acids long. V lost 5 bases and J 0 bases, leaving 9 bases between the germline ends. Germline values: CDR1 LNHDA, CDR2 SQIVND (reference sequence). CDR3 coding DNA: TGTGCCAGTAGTCCCCGGGAAAGCACAGATACGCAGTATTTT. It translates to CASSPRESTDTQYF.

This clone appeared a few times. This sequence joins TRBV7-9 and TRBJ2-2; D remains unclear. The CDR3 has 16 residues. CDR1 SEHNR and CDR2 FQNEAQ come from the germline V gene (reference sequence). The germline V and J ends were trimmed by 1 base and 1 base, with 10 bases remaining between them. CDR3 nucleotides: TGTGCCAGCAGCTTAGGTCTGGGAAAGAACACCGGGGAGCTGTTTTTT. This translates into CASSLGLGKNTGELFF.

This chain links TRBV7-9 with TRBJ1-5, with a possible D match to TRBD1 (6 bases). The CDR3 totals 15 residues. CDR1 is SEHNR and CDR2 is FQNEAQ in the germline V gene (reference sequence). V lost 5 bases and J 3 bases, leaving 14 bases between the germline ends. The CDR3 is CASSSTGSSNQPQHF. The CDR3 region has the DNA TGTGCCAGCAGCAGTACAGGGTCGTCCAATCAGCCCCAGCATTTT.

For this clone: This may stem from a read error, because a much larger clone lies one nucleotide away. The V call is TRBV7-2, the J call TRBJ1-5; 7 bases are a match to TRBD1. The length of the CDR3 is 13 residues. CDR1 and CDR2 (germline): SGHTA, FQGNSA. Unmatched junction bases numbered 2, after V lost 4 bases and J lost 5 bases. The CDR3 protein is CASSSDRDQPQHF. The CDR3 coding sequence is TGTGCCAGCAGCTCTGACAGGGATCAGCCCCAGCATTTT.

This clone came up a few times. The same CDR3 can be traced to other DNA sequences in this sample. This chain connects TRBV20-1 to TRBJ1-4, with D possibly TRBD1 on 5 matching bases. Trimming cost V 3 bases and J 8 bases, with 7 bases left between them. The germline V gene has CDR1 DFQATT and CDR2 SNEGSKA (reference sequence). This CDR3 comprises 11 residues. This chain's CDR3 is CSARGDEKLFF. Written as DNA, the CDR3 is TGCAGTGCTAGGGGGGACGAAAAACTGTTTTTT.

The chain couples TRBV7-2 to TRBJ2-7; D gene ambiguous. The CDR3 sequence is 12 residues long. V was pared by 5 bases and J by 7 bases, with 12 bases between. Germline V gene sequence: CDR1 SGHTA, CDR2 FQGNSA. CDR3 sequence reads: CASSQPFTEQYF. DNA of the CDR3: TGTGCCAGCAGCCAACCCTTTACTGAGCAGTACTTC.

This clone has only a few counts. The rearrangement uses TRBV9 and TRBJ2-3, with D uncertain. The CDR3 runs to 12 residues. Germline CDR1 and CDR2: SGDLS and YYNGEE. V lost 7 bases, J lost 6 bases, and 12 bases lay in between. The CDR3 sequence: CASQRTGDTQYF. The CDR3 nucleotides read TGTGCCAGCCAAAGAACCGGGGATACGCAGTATTTT.

The chain joins TRBV18 to TRBJ1-1; possible D gene TRBD1, 6 bases. V lost 7 bases, J lost 5 bases, and 17 bases lay in between. Per germline, CDR1 KGHSH and CDR2 LQKENI. The CDR3 sequence is 14 residues long. CDR3 in DNA: TGTGCCAGCTTCAGAGAGAGGACAGCTACTGAAGCTTTCTTT. Translation gives CASFRERTATEAFF.

This clone has a handful of counts. The V gene is TRBV6-1, the J gene TRBJ2-7; 7 bases are shared with TRBD1. With V trimmed by 4 bases and J by 2 bases, 5 bases remained unmatched. The CDR3 has 14 residues. CDR1 and CDR2 from the germline V gene are MNHNS and SASEGT. This CDR3 reads CASSARQGAYEQYF. The CDR3 DNA is TGTGCCAGCAGTGCCCGACAGGGAGCCTACGAGCAGTACTTC.

This clone was recorded many times. The DNA for the CDR3 is TGTGCCAGCGACTCAGGGGGGGAGCAGTTCTTC. The encoded protein is CASDSGGEQFF. The genes are TRBV28 and TRBJ2-1, with a tentative D call TRBD1 (7 bases). The CDR3 has 11 residues. Germline CDR1 and CDR2: MDHEN and SYDVKM. V was pared by 8 bases and J by 10 bases, with 12 bases between. Supplemented by reference TRBV28 and TRBJ2-1, the full variable domain reads DVKVTQSSRYLVKRTGEKVFLECVQDMDHENMFWYRQDPGLGLRLIYFSYDVKMKEKGDIPEGYSVSREKKERFSLILESASTNQTSMYLCASDSGGEQFFGPGTRLTVL.